This T cell receptor beta chain was found in a study of blood T cell repertoires in COVID-19. Study-wide context: The United States, Italy and Spain supplied acute and convalescent COVID-19 samples.

Trimming cost V 0 bases and J 5 bases, with 14 bases left between them. Germline CDR1 SGHRS, CDR2 YFSETQ. There are 15 residues in the CDR3. Per the original methods: Using reference gene primer amplification, nucleated cell counts were estimated. Data came from immunoSEQ multiplex PCR; TCRdb stores just in-frame clones and leaves some out. Clonal size and the V and J genes are those of that table, whereas D and trimming came from the DNA. This table holds more than 70,000 clones, approximately 85% found once. Sequencing was carried out using peripheral blood. The chain is built from TRBV5-1 and TRBJ1-1; possibly TRBD1 for D (6 bases). The clonotype originates from a human donor in a cohort sampled during active COVID-19. CDR3 DNA sequence: TGCGCCAGCAGCTTGGTGGCGGGGGCGCGGACTGAAGCTTTCTTT. This codes for CASSLVAGARTEAFF.